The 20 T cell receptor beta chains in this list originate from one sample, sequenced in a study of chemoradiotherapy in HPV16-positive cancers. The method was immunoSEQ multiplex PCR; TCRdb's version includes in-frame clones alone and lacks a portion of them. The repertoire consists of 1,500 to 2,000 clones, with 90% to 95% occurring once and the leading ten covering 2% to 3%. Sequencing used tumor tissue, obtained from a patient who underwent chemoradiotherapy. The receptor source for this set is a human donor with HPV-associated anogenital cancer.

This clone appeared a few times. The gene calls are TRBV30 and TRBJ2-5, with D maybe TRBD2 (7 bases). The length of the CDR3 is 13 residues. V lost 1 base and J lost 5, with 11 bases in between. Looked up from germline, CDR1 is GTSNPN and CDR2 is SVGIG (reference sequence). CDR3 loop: CAWSGGGLETQYF. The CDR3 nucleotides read TGTGCCTGGAGTGGGGGGGGCTTGGAGACCCAGTACTTC.

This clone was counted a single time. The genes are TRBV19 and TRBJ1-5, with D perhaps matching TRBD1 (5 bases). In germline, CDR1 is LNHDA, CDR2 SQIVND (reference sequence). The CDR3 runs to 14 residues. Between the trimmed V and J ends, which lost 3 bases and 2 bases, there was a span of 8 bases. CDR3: CASSMVGGNQPQHF. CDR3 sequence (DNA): TGTGCCAGTAGTATGGTAGGGGGCAATCAGCCCCAGCATTTT.

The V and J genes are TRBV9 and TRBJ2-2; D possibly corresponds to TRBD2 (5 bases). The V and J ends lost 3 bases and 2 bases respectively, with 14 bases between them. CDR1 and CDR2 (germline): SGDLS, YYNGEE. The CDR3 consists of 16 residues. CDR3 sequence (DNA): TGTGCCAGCAGCGGATCAGCGGAAGCCAACACCGGGGAGCTGTTTTTT. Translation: CASSGSAEANTGELFF.

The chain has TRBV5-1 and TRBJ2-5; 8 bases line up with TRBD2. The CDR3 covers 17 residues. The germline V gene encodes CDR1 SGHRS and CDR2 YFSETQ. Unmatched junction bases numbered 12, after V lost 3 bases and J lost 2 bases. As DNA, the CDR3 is TGCGCCAGCAGCTCTGGCGGGGGGTCTAAAAGTCAAGAGACCCAGTACTTC. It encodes CASSSGGGSKSQETQYF.

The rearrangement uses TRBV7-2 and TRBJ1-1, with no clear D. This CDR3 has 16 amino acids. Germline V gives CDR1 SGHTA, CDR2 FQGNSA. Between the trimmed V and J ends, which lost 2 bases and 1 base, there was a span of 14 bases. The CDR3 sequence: CASSLNGVWANTEAFF. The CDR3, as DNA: TGTGCCAGCAGCTTAAACGGCGTCTGGGCGAACACTGAAGCTTTCTTT. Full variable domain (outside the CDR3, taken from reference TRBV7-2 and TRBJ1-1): GAGVSQSPSNKVTEKGKDVELRCDPISGHTALYWYRQSLGQGLEFLIYFQGNSAPDKSGLPSDRFSAERTGGSVSTLTIQRTQQEDSAVYLCASSLNGVWANTEAFFGQGTRLTVV.

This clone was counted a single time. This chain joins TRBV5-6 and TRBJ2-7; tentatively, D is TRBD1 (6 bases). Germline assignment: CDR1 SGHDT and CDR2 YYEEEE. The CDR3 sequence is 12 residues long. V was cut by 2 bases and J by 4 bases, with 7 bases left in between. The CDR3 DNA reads TGTGCCAGCAGCTTACAGGGTTACGAGCAGTACTTC. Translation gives CASSLQGYEQYF.

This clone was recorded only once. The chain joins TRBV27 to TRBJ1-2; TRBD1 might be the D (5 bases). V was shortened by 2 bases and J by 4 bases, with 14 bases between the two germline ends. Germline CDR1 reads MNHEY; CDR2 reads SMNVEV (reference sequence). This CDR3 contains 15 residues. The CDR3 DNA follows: TGTGCCAGCAGTTTACCGGTCGGGACTCCCTATGGCTACACCTTC. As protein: CASSLPVGTPYGYTF.

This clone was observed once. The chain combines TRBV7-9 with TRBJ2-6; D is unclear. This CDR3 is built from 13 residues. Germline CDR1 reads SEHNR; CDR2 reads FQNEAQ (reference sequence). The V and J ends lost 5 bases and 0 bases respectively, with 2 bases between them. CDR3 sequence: CASSPSGANVLTF. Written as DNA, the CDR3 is TGTGCCAGCAGCCCCTCTGGGGCCAACGTCCTGACTTTC.

CDR3 loop: CASRPKGTGAHGYTF. The CDR3 coding sequence is TGTGCCAGTAGACCAAAAGGCACAGGAGCCCATGGCTACACCTTC. This chain uses TRBV19 with TRBJ1-2; D is possibly TRBD1 (5 bases). The germline gives CDR1 LNHDA, CDR2 SQIVND (reference sequence). The CDR3 loop spans 15 amino acids. Between the trimmed V and J ends, which lost 6 bases and 6 bases, there was a span of 20 bases.

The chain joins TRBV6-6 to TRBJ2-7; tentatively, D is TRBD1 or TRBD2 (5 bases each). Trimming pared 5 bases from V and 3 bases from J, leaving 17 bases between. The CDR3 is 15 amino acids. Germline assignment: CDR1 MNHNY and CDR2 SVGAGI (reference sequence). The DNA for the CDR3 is TGTGCCAGCAGTCGTATCCGGGACGGAGACTACGAGCAGTACTTC. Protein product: CASSRIRDGDYEQYF.

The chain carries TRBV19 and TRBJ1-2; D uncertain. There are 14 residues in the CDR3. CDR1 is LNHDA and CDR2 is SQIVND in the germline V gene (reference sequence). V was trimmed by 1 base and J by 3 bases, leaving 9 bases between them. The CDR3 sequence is CASSIGGTHYGYTF. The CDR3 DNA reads TGTGCCAGTAGTATAGGAGGCACCCACTATGGCTACACCTTC.

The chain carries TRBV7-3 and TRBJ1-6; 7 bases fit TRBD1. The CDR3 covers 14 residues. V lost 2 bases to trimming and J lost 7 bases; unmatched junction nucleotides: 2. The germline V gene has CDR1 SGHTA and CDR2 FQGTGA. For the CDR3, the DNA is TGTGCCAGCAGCTTAGGGACAGAAAATTCACCCCTCCACTTT. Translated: CASSLGTENSPLHF.

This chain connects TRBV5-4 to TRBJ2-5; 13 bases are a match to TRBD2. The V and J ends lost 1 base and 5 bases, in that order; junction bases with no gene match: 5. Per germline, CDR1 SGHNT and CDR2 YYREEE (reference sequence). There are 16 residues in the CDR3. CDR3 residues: CASSLTSGGAGETQYF. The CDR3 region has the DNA TGTGCCAGCAGCTTGACTAGCGGGGGGGCGGGGGAGACCCAGTACTTC.

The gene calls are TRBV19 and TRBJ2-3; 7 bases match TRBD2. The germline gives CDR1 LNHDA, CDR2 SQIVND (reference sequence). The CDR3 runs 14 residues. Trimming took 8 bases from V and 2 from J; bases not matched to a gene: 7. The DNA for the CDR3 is TGTGCCAGTGGTGTGGGAGGGCTCACAGATACGCAGTATTTT. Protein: CASGVGGLTDTQYF.

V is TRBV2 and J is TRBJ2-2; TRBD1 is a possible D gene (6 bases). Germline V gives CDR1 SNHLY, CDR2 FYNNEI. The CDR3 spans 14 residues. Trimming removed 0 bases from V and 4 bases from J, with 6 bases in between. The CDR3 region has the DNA TGTGCCAGCAGTGAAGCCAGGGGCACCGGGGAGCTGTTTTTT. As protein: CASSEARGTGELFF.

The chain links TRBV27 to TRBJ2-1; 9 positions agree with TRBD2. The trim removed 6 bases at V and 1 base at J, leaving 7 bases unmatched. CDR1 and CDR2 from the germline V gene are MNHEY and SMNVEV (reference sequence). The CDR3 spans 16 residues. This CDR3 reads CASRDSGSGSYNEQFF. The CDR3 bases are TGTGCCAGCAGGGATAGCGGGAGTGGTTCCTACAATGAGCAGTTCTTC.

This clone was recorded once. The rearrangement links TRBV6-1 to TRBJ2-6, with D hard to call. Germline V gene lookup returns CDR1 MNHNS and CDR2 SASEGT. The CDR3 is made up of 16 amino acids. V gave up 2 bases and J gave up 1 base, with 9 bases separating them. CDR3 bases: TGTGCCAGCAGTGAAATGGGTAGATCTGGGGCCAACGTCCTGACTTTC. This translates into CASSEMGRSGANVLTF.

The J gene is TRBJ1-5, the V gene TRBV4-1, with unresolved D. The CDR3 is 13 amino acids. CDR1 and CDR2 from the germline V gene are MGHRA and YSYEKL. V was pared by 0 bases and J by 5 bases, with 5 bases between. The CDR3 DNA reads TGCGCCAGCAGCCAAGAGAGGGATCAGCCCCAGCATTTT. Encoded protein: CASSQERDQPQHF.

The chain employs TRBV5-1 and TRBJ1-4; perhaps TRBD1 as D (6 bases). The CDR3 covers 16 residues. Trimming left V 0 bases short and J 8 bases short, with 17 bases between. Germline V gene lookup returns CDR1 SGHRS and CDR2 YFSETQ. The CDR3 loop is CASSLVLRGVEEKLFF. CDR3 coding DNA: TGCGCCAGCAGCTTGGTCCTAAGGGGGGTTGAGGAAAAACTGTTTTTT.

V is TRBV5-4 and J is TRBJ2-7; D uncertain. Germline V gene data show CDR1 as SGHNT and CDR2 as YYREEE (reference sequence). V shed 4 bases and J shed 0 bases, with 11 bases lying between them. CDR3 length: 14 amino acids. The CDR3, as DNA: TGTGCCAGCAGCCCCGATCAGAGCTCCTACGAGCAGTACTTC. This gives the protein CASSPDQSSYEQYF.